Below, 17 T cell receptor beta chains from the same sample are listed, as sequenced in a study of cytomegalovirus exposure and HLA in healthy donors (dated by TCRdb to the late 2010s). Library creation used the immunoSEQ multiplex PCR assay. Drawn from immuneACCESS, this table holds only the in-frame rearrangements with V and J called that TCRdb kept. Clones are partly lost; checked studies trace under half to an unresolved V gene and leave the rest unexplained. In this sample the table shows 160,000 or so clones, almost 85% of which occur a single time. In total, the top ten clones hold roughly a tenth of the sample. What was sequenced was PBMCs. These receptors all stem from a man between 25 and 39 years old in good health and CMV-seropositive.

This clone was observed a few times. This chain joins TRBV4-1 and TRBJ2-5; D is unclear. The CDR3 extends over 16 amino acids. Deletions cut 0 bases from V and 5 bases from J, with 16 bases between. CDR1 and CDR2 from the germline V gene are MGHRA and YSYEKL. The CDR3 nucleotides are TGCGCCAGCAGCCAAGAGGGCAGGCCGCACGACGAGACCCAGTACTTC. Translation: CASSQEGRPHDETQYF.

The V gene is TRBV30, the J gene TRBJ2-2; no clear D gene. CDR3 size: 14 residues. V gave up 0 bases and J gave up 1 base, with 6 bases separating them. Per germline, CDR1 GTSNPN and CDR2 SVGIG (reference sequence). The CDR3: CAWSVLMNTGELFF. The CDR3 coding sequence is TGTGCCTGGAGTGTACTGATGAACACCGGGGAGCTGTTTTTT.

The chain joins TRBV28 to TRBJ2-7; D perhaps matches TRBD1 (8 bases). The CDR3 sequence is 14 residues long. Germline CDR1 is MDHEN and CDR2 is SYDVKM. V was pared by 6 bases and J by 7 bases, with 19 bases between. The CDR3, as DNA: TGTGCCAGCAGCCAGGACAGGGACTATGCGGAGCAGTACTTC. It specifies CASSQDRDYAEQYF.

The CDR3 DNA reads TGTGCCAGCAGCCCATCCGGACAGGGGTTCGGGGGCTACACCTTC. This sequence encodes CASSPSGQGFGGYTF. The chain is built from TRBV7-3 and TRBJ1-2, with TRBD1 matching 9 bases. CDR1 is SGHTA, CDR2 FQGTGA, per germline. The CDR3 has 15 amino acids. Trimming took 5 bases from V and 8 from J; bases not matched to a gene: 12. Using reference TRBV7-3 and TRBJ1-2 for the parts outside the CDR3, the full variable domain is GAGVSQTPSNKVTEKGKYVELRCDPISGHTALYWYRQSLGQGPEFLIYFQGTGAADDSGLPNDRFFAVRPEGSVSTLKIQRTERGDSAVYLCASSPSGQGFGGYTFGSGTRLTVV.

The rearrangement links TRBV2 to TRBJ1-5; TRBD1 matches 10 bases. The germline V gene has CDR1 SNHLY and CDR2 FYNNEI. CDR3 length: 15 residues. The J segment lost 3 bases and the V segment lost 4 bases, leaving 3 bases of the junction unmatched. CDR3 in DNA: TGTGCCAGCAGTGCGGGACAGGGGCTCAATCAGCCCCAGCATTTT. Amino acids: CASSAGQGLNQPQHF.

This clone was seen a few times. V usage is TRBV10-3 and J usage is TRBJ1-5; maybe TRBD1 (6 bases). V lost 4 bases and J lost 0, with 19 bases in between. CDR1 is ENHRY and CDR2 is SYGVKD in the germline V gene. This CDR3 has 18 residues. In DNA form, the CDR3 reads TGTGCCATCAGTGCGAACAGCCCAGGGGTGTATAGCAATCAGCCCCAGCATTTT. Protein: CAISANSPGVYSNQPQHF.

The rearrangement joins TRBV2 to TRBJ2-1, with 7 bases identical to TRBD2. Germline V gene data show CDR1 as SNHLY and CDR2 as FYNNEI. This CDR3 region has 12 residues. Germline trimming cut 8 bases from V and 4 bases from J; bases unmatched to any gene: 2. The CDR3 reads CASGTTYNEQFF. The CDR3 nucleotides read TGTGCCAGCGGGACTACTTACAATGAGCAGTTCTTC.

V usage is TRBV7-2 and J usage is TRBJ2-7, with TRBD2 identical over 7 bases. The V gene end was trimmed by 5 bases and the J gene end by 0 bases; junction bases not matched to a gene: 10. The germline gives CDR1 SGHTA, CDR2 FQGNSA. The CDR3 sequence is 16 residues long. The CDR3 nucleotides are TGTGCCAGCAGCCTAGACGGCGGGGGTAGCTCCTACGAGCAGTACTTC. As protein: CASSLDGGGSSYEQYF.

V is TRBV19 and J is TRBJ2-1; 11 nucleotides agree with TRBD1. This CDR3 has 16 residues. J was trimmed by 0 bases and V by 3 bases; bases with no gene match: 1. The germline V gene has CDR1 LNHDA and CDR2 SQIVND (reference sequence). The DNA of the CDR3 is TGTGCCAGTAGTATTGGGACAGGGGGCTCCTACAATGAGCAGTTCTTC. It is translated as CASSIGTGGSYNEQFF.

In its sample, this clone was seen a few times. The chain uses TRBV18 and TRBJ1-4, with a possible D match to TRBD1 (5 bases). V dropped 3 bases and J dropped 7 bases, with 15 bases sitting between them. In germline, CDR1 is KGHSH, CDR2 LQKENI. The CDR3 runs 15 residues. The CDR3 region is CASSPQAGRGEKLFF. The CDR3 region has the DNA TGTGCCAGCTCACCCCAAGCAGGGAGGGGTGAAAAACTGTTTTTT.

The sample holds a few counts of this clone. The rearrangement uses TRBV4-3 and TRBJ2-5, with 7 positions matching TRBD2. The CDR3 loop spans 15 amino acids. V lost 3 bases and J lost 5; bases outside the gene matches: 9. Germline loops: CDR1 LGHNA, CDR2 YSLEER. The DNA for the CDR3 is TGCGCCAGCAGCCAGGGGGGGACGGCCGGTGAGACCCAGTACTTC. Residues: CASSQGGTAGETQYF.

The chain carries TRBV7-6 and TRBJ2-7; TRBD1 agrees at 7 bases. This CDR3 has 19 amino acids. V trimming: 4 bases; J trimming: 2 bases; junction bases outside the gene matches: 20. Germline-derived CDR1 and CDR2 are SGHVS and FNYEAQ. The CDR3 sequence: CASSSLRGGESPRPYEQYF. For the CDR3, the DNA is TGTGCCAGCAGCTCACTACGAGGGGGCGAGTCCCCTCGTCCCTACGAGCAGTACTTC.

The J gene is TRBJ1-1, the V gene TRBV29-1, with D tentatively TRBD1 (5 bases). This CDR3 has 14 amino acids. V gave up 1 base and J gave up 4 bases, with 13 bases separating them. CDR1 SQVTM and CDR2 ANQGSEA come from the germline V gene. CDR3 loop: CSVEVSGSGTEAFF. DNA of the CDR3: TGCAGCGTTGAAGTTTCAGGGTCGGGCACTGAAGCTTTCTTT.

The J gene is TRBJ2-5, the V gene TRBV28, with D perhaps matching TRBD2 (6 bases). CDR3 length: 16 residues. CDR1 MDHEN and CDR2 SYDVKM come from the germline V gene. V gave up 5 bases and J gave up 9 bases, with 25 bases separating them. In DNA, the CDR3 is TGTGCCAGCAGTCCTCCCCGGACTAATCCGACGGGGGCCCAGTACTTC. It yields the protein CASSPPRTNPTGAQYF. Complete variable domain (other parts from reference TRBV28 and TRBJ2-5): DVKVTQSSRYLVKRTGEKVFLECVQDMDHENMFWYRQDPGLGLRLIYFSYDVKMKEKGDIPEGYSVSREKKERFSLILESASTNQTSMYLCASSPPRTNPTGAQYFGPGTRLLVL.

The chain uses TRBV10-3 and TRBJ2-1; 9 nucleotides line up with TRBD1. The CDR3 is 16 amino acids. Trimming at V came to 3 bases and at J to 0 bases, leaving 3 bases not matched to a gene. Germline V lookup: CDR1 ENHRY, CDR2 SYGVKD. The CDR3 region has the DNA TGTGCCATCAGTGACGGACAGGGGAACTCCTACAATGAGCAGTTCTTC. Translation gives CAISDGQGNSYNEQFF.

A remark on this clone: This same CDR3 is encoded by further DNA sequences in the sample. The chain couples TRBV4-3 to TRBJ1-5; D uncertain. The germline V gene has CDR1 LGHNA and CDR2 YSLEER. The CDR3 is made up of 15 amino acids. Trimming left V 0 bases short and J 2 bases short, with 8 bases between. CDR3 DNA sequence: TGCGCCAGCAGCCAAGATAGAACCGGCAATCAGCCCCAGCATTTT. It translates to CASSQDRTGNQPQHF.

Here the CDR3 DNA reads TGTGCCAGCAGCTTATGGAGGGAATACAATGAGCAGTTCTTC. It is translated as CASSLWREYNEQFF. The chain joins TRBV7-6 to TRBJ2-1, with D tentatively TRBD2 (6 bases). Trimming took 2 bases from V and 4 from J, leaving 9 bases between them. The V gene's germline CDR1 is SGHVS and CDR2 FNYEAQ. The CDR3 covers 14 residues.